These 29 T cell receptor beta chains share one sample of origin, sequenced in a study of cytomegalovirus exposure and HLA in healthy donors. Sequenced by immunoSEQ multiplex PCR; TCRdb stores in-frame clones only, minus some. The data contain roughly 330,000 clones, around 87% of them singletons. Sample: PBMCs. Receptors originate from a woman aged 25 to 39 in good health and CMV-seropositive.

The chain is built from TRBV27 and TRBJ1-5; D remains ambiguous. The germline V gene has CDR1 MNHEY and CDR2 SMNVEV (reference sequence). Trimming stripped 5 bases from V and 0 bases from J, with 11 bases between. This CDR3 has 15 amino acids. CDR3 nucleotide sequence: TGTGCCAGCAGTCCCCTGCCTTATAGCAATCAGCCCCAGCATTTT. This codes for CASSPLPYSNQPQHF.

The V call is TRBV11-2, the J call TRBJ2-1; possibly TRBD2 for D (6 bases). Trimming cost V 1 base and J 4 bases, with 14 bases left between them. The CDR3 extends over 16 amino acids. Looked up from germline, CDR1 is SGHAT and CDR2 is FQNNGV. The CDR3: CASSLAAGGWYNEQFF. The CDR3 DNA reads TGTGCCAGCAGCTTAGCAGCCGGGGGATGGTACAATGAGCAGTTCTTC.

The CDR3 nucleotides are TGTGCCAGCAGTGAAGTCGGGACTAGCGGGGGTAATCAAGAGACCCAGTACTTC. This codes for CASSEVGTSGGNQETQYF. The chain recombines TRBV2 with TRBJ2-5, with 14 positions matching TRBD2. In germline, CDR1 is SNHLY, CDR2 FYNNEI. The V segment lost 1 base and the J segment 2 bases; nucleotides outside the gene matches: 6. This CDR3 spans 18 amino acids.

The rearrangement links TRBV30 to TRBJ1-5; weak D call: TRBD1 (5 bases). The V and J ends lost 0 bases and 0 bases respectively, with 9 bases between them. Germline-derived CDR1 and CDR2 are GTSNPN and SVGIG (reference sequence). CDR3 length: 15 amino acids. CDR3 in amino acids: CAWSVRGYSNQPQHF. The CDR3, as DNA: TGTGCCTGGAGTGTACGGGGCTATAGCAATCAGCCCCAGCATTTT.

The chain uses TRBV19 and TRBJ1-2, with 7 bases that match TRBD1. J was trimmed by 2 bases and V by 5 bases; bases with no gene match: 5. Germline V gene lookup returns CDR1 LNHDA and CDR2 SQIVND (reference sequence). The length of the CDR3 is 14 residues. CDR3 protein: CASSFGGQNYGYTF. CDR3 nucleotide sequence: TGTGCCAGTAGTTTTGGGGGACAGAACTATGGCTACACCTTC.

About this clone itself: The identical CDR3 is also encoded by other nucleotide sequences in the sample. The chain couples TRBV5-1 to TRBJ2-3; 8 bases fit TRBD1. With V trimmed by 4 bases and J by 1 base, 8 bases remained unmatched. CDR1 and CDR2 from the germline V gene are SGHRS and YFSETQ. CDR3 size: 16 residues. CDR3 coding DNA: TGCGCCAGCAGCCCAGGGGGCGGAATTGGCACAGATACGCAGTATTTT. It specifies CASSPGGGIGTDTQYF.

The genes are TRBV13 and TRBJ2-6, with D maybe TRBD2 (6 bases). Trimming removed 3 bases from V and 1 base from J, with 13 bases in between. There are 17 residues in the CDR3. Germline CDR1 reads PRHDT; CDR2 reads FYEKMQ (reference sequence). The CDR3 sequence is CASSFVLAESGANVLTF. Here the CDR3 DNA reads TGTGCCAGCAGCTTCGTACTAGCCGAATCTGGGGCCAACGTCCTGACTTTC.

The V and J genes are TRBV6-6 and TRBJ2-7, with D tentatively TRBD1 (6 bases). This CDR3 has 13 residues. Deletions cut 5 bases from V and 2 bases from J, with 10 bases between. Germline loops: CDR1 MNHNY, CDR2 SVGAGI (reference sequence). CDR3 sequence reads: CASSTTGTYEQYF. The CDR3 nucleotides are TGTGCCAGCAGTACTACAGGGACCTACGAGCAGTACTTC.

The chain has TRBV9 and TRBJ2-7; TRBD1 or TRBD2 may be the D gene (6 bases each). The CDR3 runs 18 residues. CDR1 and CDR2 (germline): SGDLS, YYNGEE. Trimming pared 0 bases from V and 3 bases from J, leaving 22 bases between. The CDR3 DNA reads as TGTGCCAGCAGCGTAGCCGACGGGGGCGGGCCTTTGGGCTACGAGCAGTACTTC. Translated, it gives CASSVADGGGPLGYEQYF.

The V gene is TRBV30, the J gene TRBJ2-1; 9 bases are a match to TRBD2. Germline assignment: CDR1 GTSNPN and CDR2 SVGIG (reference sequence). This CDR3 region has 14 residues. The trim removed 0 bases at V and 6 bases at J, leaving 3 bases unmatched. This CDR3 is CAWSVAGGFNEQFF. DNA for the CDR3: TGTGCCTGGAGTGTAGCGGGAGGATTCAATGAGCAGTTCTTC. The full variable domain, its missing parts supplied by reference TRBV30 and TRBJ2-1, is SQTIHQWPATLVQPVGSPLSLECTVEGTSNPNLYWYRQAAGRGLQLLFYSVGIGQISSEVPQNLSASRPQDRQFILSSKKLLLSDSGFYLCAWSVAGGFNEQFFGPGTRLTVL.

The rearrangement links TRBV28 to TRBJ2-1; perhaps TRBD1 as D (6 bases). This CDR3 contains 16 residues. Trimming took off 6 bases at V and 3 bases at J, with 18 bases between the two ends. Germline V lookup: CDR1 MDHEN, CDR2 SYDVKM. The DNA for the CDR3 is TGTGCCAGCAGCCCCTCAGGCAGGGGTTACTACAATGAGCAGTTCTTC. Its translation is CASSPSGRGYYNEQFF. The full variable domain, completed using reference TRBV28 and TRBJ2-1, is DVKVTQSSRYLVKRTGEKVFLECVQDMDHENMFWYRQDPGLGLRLIYFSYDVKMKEKGDIPEGYSVSREKKERFSLILESASTNQTSMYLCASSPSGRGYYNEQFFGPGTRLTVL.

This clone was seen once. The same CDR3 can be traced to other DNA sequences in this sample. The chain links TRBV18 to TRBJ2-7; TRBD2 is a possible D gene (6 bases). Germline V lookup: CDR1 KGHSH, CDR2 LQKENI. The CDR3 totals 14 residues. The V end lost 3 bases, the J end lost 2 bases, and 11 bases lay between the germline ends. DNA for the CDR3: TGTGCCAGCTCACCGGGGGGAGTACCCTACGAGCAGTACTTC. As protein: CASSPGGVPYEQYF. Variable domain in full (rest from reference TRBV18 and TRBJ2-7): NAGVMQNPRHLVRRRGQEARLRCSPMKGHSHVYWYRQLPEEGLKFMVYLQKENIIDESGMPKERFSAEFPKEGPSILRIQQVVRGDSAAYFCASSPGGVPYEQYFGPGTRLTVT.

The sample holds a few counts of this clone. V gene TRBV4-3 combines with J gene TRBJ2-1, with unresolved D. Per germline, CDR1 LGHNA and CDR2 YSLEER. V gave up 2 bases and J gave up 6 bases, with 11 bases separating them. The CDR3 runs to 14 residues. The CDR3, as DNA: TGCGCCAGCAGCCAAAAGGTTGTAACCAATGAGCAGTTCTTC. Its protein product is CASSQKVVTNEQFF.

The chain is built from TRBV28 and TRBJ2-7; TRBD1 aligns across 7 bases. CDR3 size: 13 residues. Germline V gene data show CDR1 as MDHEN and CDR2 as SYDVKM. V shed 5 bases, J shed 2 bases, and the junction held 3 bases outside the gene matches. CDR3: CASSNQGAYEQYF. The CDR3, as DNA: TGTGCCAGCAGTAACCAGGGGGCCTACGAGCAGTACTTC.

The V gene is TRBV27, the J gene TRBJ1-4; weak D call: TRBD1 (5 bases). CDR1 is MNHEY, CDR2 SMNVEV, per germline (reference sequence). With 6 bases removed from V and 2 bases from J, the gap between germline ends came to 13 bases. The CDR3 has 15 residues. Here the CDR3 reads CASSPLGGTNEKLFF. As DNA, the CDR3 is TGTGCCAGCAGCCCACTCGGGGGGACTAATGAAAAACTGTTTTTT.

The chain employs TRBV9 and TRBJ1-1; no clear D. This CDR3 is built from 11 residues. CDR1 and CDR2 from the germline V gene are SGDLS and YYNGEE. V dropped 3 bases and J dropped 8 bases, with 8 bases sitting between them. In DNA form, the CDR3 reads TGTGCCAGCAGCGCGGATGGAGAAGCTTTCTTT. This gives the protein CASSADGEAFF. The full variable domain, completed using reference TRBV9 and TRBJ1-1, is DSGVTQTPKHLITATGQRVTLRCSPRSGDLSVYWYQQSLDQGLQFLIQYYNGEERAKGNILERFSAQQFPDLHSELNLSSLELGDSALYFCASSADGEAFFGQGTRLTVV.

The V call is TRBV2, the J call TRBJ1-5; maybe TRBD1 (5 bases). CDR3 size: 15 residues. Trimming stripped 7 bases from V and 0 bases from J, with 13 bases between. Looked up from germline, CDR1 is SNHLY and CDR2 is FYNNEI. In DNA form, the CDR3 reads TGTGCCAGCACAGGGCCAGAGATTAGCAATCAGCCCCAGCATTTT. It specifies CASTGPEISNQPQHF.

This chain links TRBV19 with TRBJ1-6; no clear D. Between the trimmed V and J ends, which lost 4 bases and 3 bases, there was a span of 10 bases. Germline-derived CDR1 and CDR2 are LNHDA and SQIVND (reference sequence). The CDR3 covers 15 residues. DNA of the CDR3: TGTGCCAGTAGTACTGGACGCCTCTATAATTCACCCCTCCACTTT. Encoded protein: CASSTGRLYNSPLHF.

The V call is TRBV7-8, the J call TRBJ1-1; no firm D call. This CDR3 has 13 residues. Germline V gene sequence: CDR1 SGHVS, CDR2 FQNEAQ. Trimming shortened V by 1 base and J by 5 bases, and 8 bases separated the two germline ends. This CDR3 is CASSLDSYTEAFF. In nucleotides, the CDR3 is TGTGCCAGCAGCTTAGACAGTTATACTGAAGCTTTCTTT.

The chain couples TRBV5-4 to TRBJ2-3; D might be TRBD1 (6 bases). Germline V gene lookup returns CDR1 SGHNT and CDR2 YYREEE (reference sequence). The V end was cut by 2 bases, the J end by 0 bases, with 13 bases between. The CDR3 covers 16 residues. As DNA, the CDR3 is TGTGCCAGCAGCTTAACGGGCAGGGGCAGCACAGATACGCAGTATTTT. It yields the protein CASSLTGRGSTDTQYF.

The V and J genes are TRBV29-1 and TRBJ1-1; no clear D gene. V was pared by 4 bases and J by 4 bases, with 4 bases between. Germline-derived CDR1 and CDR2 are SQVTM and ANQGSEA. The CDR3 spans 10 residues. The CDR3 region has the DNA TGCAGCGTTGCAGCCACTGAAGCTTTCTTT. It codes for CSVAATEAFF.

The rearrangement links TRBV27 to TRBJ1-1; no clear D gene. The V end lost 8 bases, the J end lost 3 bases, and 16 bases lay between the germline ends. CDR1 is MNHEY and CDR2 is SMNVEV in the germline V gene (reference sequence). The CDR3 loop spans 14 amino acids. The CDR3 nucleotides read TGTGCCAGCCGTCAGCCAGGAATGGACACTGAAGCTTTCTTT. Protein sequence: CASRQPGMDTEAFF.

This clone appeared once. The chain employs TRBV5-6 and TRBJ1-5; D not certain. The ends were cut back, 3 bases at V and 4 bases at J, with 8 bases in the middle. This CDR3 is built from 13 residues. The germline V gene has CDR1 SGHDT and CDR2 YYEEEE. The CDR3 loop is CASSSGGNQPQHF. The CDR3 region has the DNA TGTGCCAGCAGCTCCGGTGGTAATCAGCCCCAGCATTTT.

At least ten counts were recorded for this clone. The CDR3: CASSGDRANEQYF. CDR3 DNA: TGTGCCAGCAGTGGGGACAGGGCGAACGAGCAGTACTTC. The rearrangement uses TRBV7-2 and TRBJ2-7; 9 bases are a match to TRBD1. Trimming at V came to 6 bases and at J to 5 bases, leaving 5 bases not matched to a gene. The CDR3 is 13 amino acids. In germline, CDR1 is SGHTA, CDR2 FQGNSA.

CDR3 in amino acids: CASNPSNGTGPTGELFF. CDR3 nucleotide sequence: TGTGCCAGCAACCCAAGTAACGGGACAGGGCCCACCGGGGAGCTGTTTTTT. The V gene is TRBV7-9, the J gene TRBJ2-2; 9 nucleotides line up with TRBD1. V was pared by 7 bases and J by 4 bases, with 13 bases of the junction left unmatched. Germline CDR1 SEHNR, CDR2 FQNEAQ (reference sequence). This CDR3 spans 17 amino acids.

The V call is TRBV11-3, the J call TRBJ2-2; 7 nucleotides line up with TRBD2. CDR3 size: 16 residues. Germline values: CDR1 SGHNT, CDR2 YENEEA. V lost 5 bases and J lost 0; bases outside the gene matches: 6. This CDR3 reads CASSPRLAANTGELFF. For the CDR3, the DNA is TGTGCCAGCAGCCCGCGACTAGCCGCGAACACCGGGGAGCTGTTTTTT. Drawing the rest from reference TRBV11-3 and TRBJ2-2, the complete variable domain is EAGVVQSPRYKIIEKKQPVAFWCNPISGHNTLYWYLQNLGQGPELLIRYENEEAVDDSQLPKDRFSAERLKGVDSTLKIQPAELGDSAVYLCASSPRLAANTGELFFGEGSRLTVL.

This chain uses TRBV6-1 with TRBJ1-3; a weak D match, TRBD1 (5 bases). Between the trimmed V and J ends, which lost 1 base and 3 bases, there was a span of 10 bases. Germline V gene lookup returns CDR1 MNHNS and CDR2 SASEGT. There are 15 residues in the CDR3. The CDR3 nucleotides read TGTGCCAGCAGTGAAGATCAAGGGGATGGAAACACCATATATTTT. Translated: CASSEDQGDGNTIYF.

This clone occurred many times. In the same sample, other DNA sequences code for this CDR3. J is TRBJ1-2 and V is TRBV4-2; no firm D call. The V gene lost 1 base and the J gene lost 5 bases, with 2 bases spanning the gap. This CDR3 is built from 11 residues. Germline lookup yields CDR1 LGHNA and CDR2 YNFKEQ. DNA of the CDR3: TGTGCCAGCAGCCAAGGGTATGGCTACACCTTC. Protein sequence: CASSQGYGYTF.

The V and J genes are TRBV6-1 and TRBJ2-1, with 11 bases lining up with TRBD1. V lost 6 bases and J lost 8; bases outside the gene matches: 6. The V gene's germline CDR1 is MNHNS and CDR2 SASEGT. The CDR3 is made up of 14 amino acids. CDR3 sequence: CASRGTGGRDEQFF. The CDR3 DNA sequence: TGTGCCAGCAGGGGGACAGGGGGTAGGGATGAGCAGTTCTTC.